A single sample gave rise to the 19 T cell receptor beta chains below, sequenced in a study of cytomegalovirus exposure and HLA in healthy donors. PCR involved 60 Vbeta and 13 Jbeta primers. Profiled with immunoSEQ multiplex PCR; TCRdb holds only in-frame clones, not every one. Here the sample table reports about 65,000 clones. The sequencing sample was made of PBMCs. The receptors come from a boy younger than 18 in good health and CMV-seronegative.

The chain uses TRBV27 and TRBJ2-5; 7 positions match TRBD1. Per germline, CDR1 MNHEY and CDR2 SMNVEV (reference sequence). V dropped 4 bases and J dropped 5; count of bases not matched to a gene: 10. The CDR3 consists of 15 residues. CDR3 in amino acids: CASSSAQGLGETQYF. The CDR3 nucleotides read TGTGCCAGCAGTTCAGCACAGGGGTTGGGGGAGACCCAGTACTTC.

The genes are TRBV5-5 and TRBJ1-3, with a weak D call TRBD1 (6 bases). Per the germline V gene, CDR1 is SGHKS and CDR2 is YYEKEE (reference sequence). V gave up 4 bases and J gave up 0 bases, with 14 bases separating them. This CDR3 has 16 amino acids. CDR3 nucleotide sequence: TGTGCCAGCAGCGACTACAGGGTCCGCTCTGGAAACACCATATATTTT. This sequence encodes CASSDYRVRSGNTIYF.

The chain joins TRBV7-2 to TRBJ2-5; 8 bases line up with TRBD1. The CDR3 extends over 17 amino acids. Trimming took 3 bases from V and 4 from J; bases not matched to a gene: 13. Germline-derived CDR1 and CDR2 are SGHTA and FQGNSA. CDR3: CASSFQSSAGGRETQYF. The CDR3 DNA follows: TGTGCCAGCAGCTTCCAGTCGTCGGCAGGGGGCCGAGAGACCCAGTACTTC.

V and J are TRBV4-2 and TRBJ2-2, with 8 bases aligning to TRBD1. Trimming at V came to 0 bases and at J to 3 bases, leaving 9 bases not matched to a gene. The germline V gene has CDR1 LGHNA and CDR2 YNFKEQ. This CDR3 region has 18 residues. The CDR3 bases are TGTGCCAGCAGCCAAGAGGACCCGGGACAGGACTACACCGGGGAGCTGTTTTTT. Residues: CASSQEDPGQDYTGELFF.

The chain couples TRBV10-2 to TRBJ2-7; the D gene is possibly TRBD1 (5 bases). Germline CDR1 is WSHSY and CDR2 is SAAADI. This CDR3 comprises 13 residues. V shed 4 bases and J shed 2 bases, with 9 bases lying between them. The CDR3 loop is CASSGQGTYEQYF. For the CDR3, the DNA is TGCGCCAGCAGTGGGCAGGGAACCTACGAGCAGTACTTC.

The rearrangement links TRBV29-1 to TRBJ2-2, with D unresolved. The germline V and J ends were trimmed by 4 bases and 3 bases, with 6 bases remaining between them. CDR3 length equals 12 residues. Germline V gives CDR1 SQVTM, CDR2 ANQGSEA. CDR3 sequence (DNA): TGCAGCGTTGCTCGGGACACCGGGGAGCTGTTTTTT. Residues: CSVARDTGELFF.

This chain joins TRBV27 and TRBJ1-5; 8 bases agree with TRBD1. J lost 7 bases, V lost 6 bases, and 8 bases had no gene match. Germline V gene data show CDR1 as MNHEY and CDR2 as SMNVEV (reference sequence). This CDR3 comprises 14 residues. CDR3 amino acids: CASRPGGRRQPQHF. The DNA for the CDR3 is TGTGCCAGCAGACCAGGGGGCAGGCGACAGCCCCAGCATTTT.

The chain is built from TRBV6-4 and TRBJ1-4, with 8 bases lining up with TRBD1. There are 15 residues in the CDR3. The germline V gene has CDR1 MRHNA and CDR2 SNTAGT. The junction had 4 bases not matched to a gene; V was cut back by 2 bases and J by 5 bases. The CDR3 nucleotides read TGTGCCAGCAGTGACCAGGGGGCGCCGAATGAAAAACTGTTTTTT. Amino acids: CASSDQGAPNEKLFF.

The chain combines TRBV19 with TRBJ2-1; D may be TRBD2 (6 bases). CDR3 size: 14 residues. Germline assignment: CDR1 LNHDA and CDR2 SQIVND (reference sequence). V lost 2 bases and J 4 bases, leaving 9 bases between the germline ends. The CDR3 spells CASSIRGTYNEQFF. The CDR3 DNA reads as TGTGCCAGTAGTATACGAGGGACTTACAATGAGCAGTTCTTC.

CDR3 in DNA: TGTGCCAGCAGCCAAGATTTAGGGGGATCAACTAATGAAAAACTGTTTTTT. Its protein is CASSQDLGGSTNEKLFF. The chain carries TRBV14 and TRBJ1-4, with D perhaps matching TRBD1 (6 bases). This CDR3 has 17 residues. The germline V and J ends were trimmed by 0 bases and 0 bases, with 11 bases remaining between them. CDR1 SGHDN and CDR2 FVKESK come from the germline V gene.

The V gene is TRBV9, the J gene TRBJ1-1, with D maybe TRBD1 (5 bases). The CDR3 is 15 residues long. Germline CDR1 reads SGDLS; CDR2 reads YYNGEE. V lost 0 bases and J 3 bases, leaving 12 bases between the germline ends. The CDR3 reads CASSVEGGEYTEAFF. For the CDR3, the DNA is TGTGCCAGCAGCGTAGAAGGAGGGGAGTACACTGAAGCTTTCTTT.

The chain recombines TRBV6-6 with TRBJ2-5, with a tentative D call TRBD2 (6 bases). The CDR3 has 13 residues. CDR1 and CDR2 (germline): MNHNY, SVGAGI (reference sequence). V was pared by 7 bases and J by 5 bases, with 14 bases between. As DNA, the CDR3 is TGTGCCAGCAAAGGGGACTCGCTGGAGACCCAGTACTTC. Translation: CASKGDSLETQYF.

The chain links TRBV6-1 to TRBJ1-3; D gene ambiguous. The ends were cut back, 2 bases at V and 0 bases at J, with 11 bases in the middle. The CDR3 consists of 16 residues. The germline CDR1 and CDR2 sequences are MNHNS and SASEGT. The DNA of the CDR3 is TGTGCCAGCAGTGAATCTTTGCTGAGCTCTGGAAACACCATATATTTT. Its translation is CASSESLLSSGNTIYF.

The chain is built from TRBV6-5 and TRBJ2-7; D might be TRBD1 (6 bases). CDR1 is MNHEY and CDR2 is SVGAGI in the germline V gene. The ends were cut back, 2 bases at V and 1 base at J, with 9 bases in the middle. CDR3 length: 14 amino acids. The CDR3, as DNA: TGTGCCAGCAGTTACCGACAGGAATCCTACGAGCAGTACTTC. Protein: CASSYRQESYEQYF.

The chain combines TRBV4-1 with TRBJ2-1; 7 nucleotides match TRBD1. V lost 4 bases, J lost 7 bases, and 4 bases stayed unmatched. The CDR3 spans 13 residues. Germline V lookup: CDR1 MGHRA, CDR2 YSYEKL. In nucleotides, the CDR3 is TGCGCCAGCAGCCCTCAACAGGGGAATGAGCAGTTCTTC. It translates to CASSPQQGNEQFF.

The chain joins TRBV2 to TRBJ2-7; maybe TRBD1 (6 bases). The V gene's germline CDR1 is SNHLY and CDR2 FYNNEI. With 6 bases removed from V and 1 base from J, the gap between germline ends came to 13 bases. The CDR3 consists of 14 residues. The CDR3 DNA follows: TGTGCCAGCAGGTTAGACAGGCATTCCTACGAGCAGTACTTC. It specifies CASRLDRHSYEQYF. Variable domain in full (rest from reference TRBV2 and TRBJ2-7): EPEVTQTPSHQVTQMGQEVILRCVPISNHLYFYWYRQILGQKVEFLVSFYNNEISEKSEIFDDQFSVERPDGSNFTLKIRSTKLEDSAMYFCASRLDRHSYEQYFGPGTRLTVT.

The chain uses TRBV5-1 and TRBJ2-7; TRBD1 matches at 8 bases. J gave up 5 bases and V 0 bases, and 10 bases lay outside the gene matches. The germline V gene has CDR1 SGHRS and CDR2 YFSETQ. CDR3 length: 16 residues. CDR3 amino acids: CASSLGTGSYTHEQYF. CDR3 DNA sequence: TGCGCCAGCAGCTTGGGGACAGGGTCTTATACCCACGAGCAGTACTTC.

The rearrangement joins TRBV27 to TRBJ1-2; perhaps TRBD1 as D (5 bases). The CDR3 extends over 14 amino acids. Germline V gene sequence: CDR1 MNHEY, CDR2 SMNVEV (reference sequence). V gave up 8 bases and J gave up 0 bases, with 13 bases separating them. CDR3 protein: CASSRQGANYGYTF. CDR3 in DNA: TGTGCCAGCTCCCGCCAGGGTGCTAACTATGGCTACACCTTC.

Remarks on this clone: Relative to the germline gene, one junction end is altered; a read error may explain this. The V call is TRBV29-1, the J call TRBJ2-2, with TRBD2 matching 7 bases. CDR3 length: 12 residues. CDR1 SQVTM and CDR2 ANQGSEA come from the germline V gene. CDR3 sequence reads: CSVDPGGGGLFF. The CDR3 coding sequence is TGCAGCGTTGACCCTGGAGGCGGGGGGCTGTTTTTT.